This T cell receptor beta chain was observed in a study of PD-1 blockade in mismatch repair-deficient tumors. Assay used: immunoSEQ multiplex PCR; TCRdb lists only in-frame clones, some missing. In the table there are some 15,000 clones, 70% to 90% of which are singletons. In its sample, this clone was seen once. Its antigen is not known. The V end was cut by 4 bases, the J end by 2 bases, with 21 bases between. CDR3 size: 17 residues. Regarding time point: identical approximately eleven-day culture without peptide (control). The sample here was cells cultured in vitro, taken from a patient treated with pembrolizumab. This sequence originates from an adult with mismatch repair-deficient cancer. The chain recombines TRBV23-1 with TRBJ2-7; D may be TRBD2 (5 bases). TRBV23-1 is labeled an ORF, and its function is uncertain. CDR3 sequence: CASSPLRRPRPPYEQYF. DNA for the CDR3: TGCGCCAGCAGTCCCCTTCGGAGGCCCCGGCCCCCCTACGAGCAGTACTTC.